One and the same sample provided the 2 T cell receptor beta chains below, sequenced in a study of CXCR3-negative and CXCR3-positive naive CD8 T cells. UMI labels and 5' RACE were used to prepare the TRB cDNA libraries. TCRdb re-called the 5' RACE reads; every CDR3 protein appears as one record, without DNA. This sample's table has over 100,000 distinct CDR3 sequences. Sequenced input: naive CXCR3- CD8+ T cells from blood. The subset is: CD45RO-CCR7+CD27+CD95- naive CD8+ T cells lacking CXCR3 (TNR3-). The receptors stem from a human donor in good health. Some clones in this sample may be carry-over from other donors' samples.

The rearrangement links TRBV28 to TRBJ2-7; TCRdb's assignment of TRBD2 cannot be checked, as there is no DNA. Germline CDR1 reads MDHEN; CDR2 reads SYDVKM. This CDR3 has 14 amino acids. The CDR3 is CASSFVGEDYEQYF.

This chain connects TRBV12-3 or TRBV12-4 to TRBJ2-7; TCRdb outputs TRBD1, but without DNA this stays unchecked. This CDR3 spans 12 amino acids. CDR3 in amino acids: CASSFSRGEQYF.